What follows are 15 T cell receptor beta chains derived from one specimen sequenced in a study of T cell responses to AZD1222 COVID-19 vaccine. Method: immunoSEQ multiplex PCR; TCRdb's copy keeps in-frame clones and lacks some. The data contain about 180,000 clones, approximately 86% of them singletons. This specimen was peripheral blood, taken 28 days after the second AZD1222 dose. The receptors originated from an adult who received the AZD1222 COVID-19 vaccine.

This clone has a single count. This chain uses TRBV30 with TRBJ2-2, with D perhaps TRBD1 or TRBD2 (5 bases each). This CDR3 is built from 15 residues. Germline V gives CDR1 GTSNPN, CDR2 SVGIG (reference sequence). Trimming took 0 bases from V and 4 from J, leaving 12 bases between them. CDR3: CAWSVLGVGTGELFF. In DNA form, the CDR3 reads TGTGCCTGGAGTGTACTGGGGGTAGGCACCGGGGAGCTGTTTTTT.

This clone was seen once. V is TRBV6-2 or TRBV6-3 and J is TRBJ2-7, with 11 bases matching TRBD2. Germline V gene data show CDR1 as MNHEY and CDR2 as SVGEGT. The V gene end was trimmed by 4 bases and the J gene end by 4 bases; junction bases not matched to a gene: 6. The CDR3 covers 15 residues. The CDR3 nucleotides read TGTGCCAGCAGTTGGTCTAGCGGGGGGACTTACGAGCAGTACTTC. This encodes CASSWSSGGTYEQYF.

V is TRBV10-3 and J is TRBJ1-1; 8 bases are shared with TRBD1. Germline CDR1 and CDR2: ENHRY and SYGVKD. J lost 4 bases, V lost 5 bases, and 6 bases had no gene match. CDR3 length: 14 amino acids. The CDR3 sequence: CAISFQGASTEAFF. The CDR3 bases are TGTGCCATCAGTTTCCAGGGGGCCAGCACTGAAGCTTTCTTT.

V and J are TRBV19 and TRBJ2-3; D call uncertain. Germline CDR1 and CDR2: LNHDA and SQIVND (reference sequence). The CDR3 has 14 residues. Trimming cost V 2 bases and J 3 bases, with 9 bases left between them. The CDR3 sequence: CASSIQRGTDTQYF. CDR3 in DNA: TGTGCCAGTAGTATACAAAGAGGAACAGATACGCAGTATTTT.

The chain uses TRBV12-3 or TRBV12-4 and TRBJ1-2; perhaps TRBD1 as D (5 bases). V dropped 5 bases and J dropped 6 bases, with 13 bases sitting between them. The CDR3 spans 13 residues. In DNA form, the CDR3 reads TGTGCCAGCAGTCCCCAGGGCCCCCATGGCTACACCTTC. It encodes CASSPQGPHGYTF.

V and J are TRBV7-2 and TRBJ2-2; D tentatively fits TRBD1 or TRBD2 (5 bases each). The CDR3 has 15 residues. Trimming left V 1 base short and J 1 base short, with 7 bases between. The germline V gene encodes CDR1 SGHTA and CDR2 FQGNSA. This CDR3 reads CASSLEGRNTGELFF. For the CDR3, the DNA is TGTGCCAGCAGCTTAGAGGGGAGGAACACCGGGGAGCTGTTTTTT.

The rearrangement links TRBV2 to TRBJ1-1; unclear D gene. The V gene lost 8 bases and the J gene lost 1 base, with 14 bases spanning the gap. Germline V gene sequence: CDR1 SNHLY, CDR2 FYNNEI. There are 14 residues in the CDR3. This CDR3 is CASGPTLGNTEAFF. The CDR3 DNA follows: TGTGCCAGCGGCCCCACTTTAGGGAACACTGAAGCTTTCTTT. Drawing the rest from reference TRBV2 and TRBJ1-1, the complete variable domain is EPEVTQTPSHQVTQMGQEVILRCVPISNHLYFYWYRQILGQKVEFLVSFYNNEISEKSEIFDDQFSVERPDGSNFTLKIRSTKLEDSAMYFCASGPTLGNTEAFFGQGTRLTVV.

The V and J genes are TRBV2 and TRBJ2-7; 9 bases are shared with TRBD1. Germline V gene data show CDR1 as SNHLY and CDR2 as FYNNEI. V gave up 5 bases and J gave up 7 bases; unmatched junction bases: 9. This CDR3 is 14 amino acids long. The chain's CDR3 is CASSPGQGTGEQYF. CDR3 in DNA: TGTGCCAGCAGTCCCGGACAGGGGACGGGAGAGCAGTACTTC.

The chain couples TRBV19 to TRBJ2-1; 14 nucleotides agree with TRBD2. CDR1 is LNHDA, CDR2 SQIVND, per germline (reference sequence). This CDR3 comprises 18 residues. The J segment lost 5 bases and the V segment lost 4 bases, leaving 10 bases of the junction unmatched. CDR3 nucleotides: TGTGCCAGTAGTACGACTAGCGGGGGGGTCACCTATGACAATGAGCAGTTCTTC. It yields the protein CASSTTSGGVTYDNEQFF. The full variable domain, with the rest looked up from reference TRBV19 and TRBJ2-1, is DGGITQSPKYLFRKEGQNVTLSCEQNLNHDAMYWYRQDPGQGLRLIYYSQIVNDFQKGDIAEGYSVSREKKESFPLTVTSAQKNPTAFYLCASSTTSGGVTYDNEQFFGPGTRLTVL.

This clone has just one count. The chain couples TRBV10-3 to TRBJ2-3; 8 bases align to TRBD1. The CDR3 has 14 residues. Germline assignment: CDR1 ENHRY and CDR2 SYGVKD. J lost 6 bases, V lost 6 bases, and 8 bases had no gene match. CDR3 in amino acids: CAIRTTGEEDTQYF. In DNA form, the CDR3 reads TGTGCCATCAGAACGACAGGGGAGGAGGATACGCAGTATTTT.

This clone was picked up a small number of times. CDR3 bases: TGCGCCAGCAGCTTGGGTCAGCTCGGCTCCTACAATGAGCAGTTCTTC. It yields the protein CASSLGQLGSYNEQFF. The rearrangement uses TRBV5-1 and TRBJ2-1; D remains ambiguous. The ends were cut back, 0 bases at V and 0 bases at J, with 10 bases in the middle. The CDR3 is made up of 16 amino acids. Germline-derived CDR1 and CDR2 are SGHRS and YFSETQ.

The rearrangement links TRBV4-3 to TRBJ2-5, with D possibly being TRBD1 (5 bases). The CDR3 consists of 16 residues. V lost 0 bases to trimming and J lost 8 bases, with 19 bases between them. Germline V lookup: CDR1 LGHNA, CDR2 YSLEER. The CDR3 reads CASSQDQGPDRDTQYF. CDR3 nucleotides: TGCGCCAGCAGCCAAGATCAGGGTCCGGACCGTGACACCCAGTACTTC.

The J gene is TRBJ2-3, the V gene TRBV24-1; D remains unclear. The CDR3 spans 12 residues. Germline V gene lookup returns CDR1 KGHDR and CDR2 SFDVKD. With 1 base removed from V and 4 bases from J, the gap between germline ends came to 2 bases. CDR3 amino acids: CATSDFSDTQYF. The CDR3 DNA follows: TGTGCCACCAGTGATTTTTCAGATACGCAGTATTTT.

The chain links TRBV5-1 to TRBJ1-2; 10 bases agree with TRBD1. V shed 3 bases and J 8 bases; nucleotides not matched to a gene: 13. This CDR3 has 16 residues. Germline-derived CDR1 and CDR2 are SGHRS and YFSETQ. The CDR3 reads CASSWAGTGDSGGYTF. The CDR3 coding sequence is TGCGCCAGCAGCTGGGCCGGGACAGGGGATTCTGGCGGCTACACCTTC.

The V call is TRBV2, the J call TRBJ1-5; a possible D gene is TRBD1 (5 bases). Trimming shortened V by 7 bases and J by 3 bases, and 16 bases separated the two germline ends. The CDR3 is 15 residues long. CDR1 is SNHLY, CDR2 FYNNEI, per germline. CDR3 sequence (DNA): TGTGCCAGCAAACTTGAAACAGGAAACAATCAGCCCCAGCATTTT. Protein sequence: CASKLETGNNQPQHF.